What follows is one T cell receptor (beta chain) and its context. Its antigen is unknown. A much bigger clone sits one base away, suggesting this may be a read error. This entry comes from a study of blood T cells in healthy people across ages. Study-wide results and limits: Diversity estimated from one million T cells was considered an underestimate. Age showed a roughly linear inverse relationship with TCR beta diversity per million T cells. Both naive CD4+ cell counts and diversity were greater in long-lived donors than in aged donors.

The germline V gene encodes CDR1 SEHNR and CDR2 FQNEAQ (reference sequence). This CDR3 is 14 amino acids long. Sample-barcoded 5' priming and a J-beta primer mix drove a second PCR of about 7 to 12 cycles. Each CDR3 protein gets one entry after TCRdb re-called the 5' RACE reads with MiXCR. The repertoire includes fewer than 2 million distinct CDR3 sequences, roughly 43% of them detected once, and 20% to 25% sits in the top ten. The J gene is TRBJ2-7, the V gene TRBV7-9; tentatively, D is TRBD1 (5 bases). What was sequenced was blood. The sequence was obtained from a human donor in good health. The CDR3 is CAGRVTGRGYEQYF. As DNA, the CDR3 is TGTGCCGGCAGGGTTACTGGTAGGGGCTACGAGCAGTACTTC.